Below are 20 T cell receptor beta chains sequenced from a single sample in a study of CD8 T cells in ankylosing spondylitis. TCRdb analysed the 5' RACE reads with MiXCR anew, one entry per CDR3 protein. The sample includes under 150,000 distinct CDR3 sequences, 9.5% to 12% of them seen just once. Sequencing was done on a sample of blood, either unsorted or a sorted T cell fraction (not recorded which). These receptors were collected from a female donor with ankylosing spondylitis or in good health (not recorded which).

This clonotype was counted at least ten times. The J gene is TRBJ2-5, the V gene TRBV5-1; D call uncertain. The CDR3 sequence is 13 residues long. V lost 0 bases and J lost 2, with 5 bases in between. Germline V gene lookup returns CDR1 SGHRS and CDR2 YFSETQ. The CDR3 DNA follows: TGCGCCAGCAGCTTGGACCCTCAAGAGACCCAGTACTTC. This encodes CASSLDPQETQYF.

Comment on this clonotype: A much larger clone lies one base from this, so it may be a read error. The V call is TRBV28, the J call TRBJ2-1; a weak D match, TRBD2 (6 bases). The CDR3 has 12 residues. Germline values: CDR1 MDHEN, CDR2 SYDVKM. Trimming stripped 11 bases from V and 12 bases from J, with 20 bases between. The CDR3 is CARIATGTGQFF. The DNA of the CDR3 is TGTGCCCGCATTGCAACCGGGACTGGGCAGTTCTTC.

This clonotype has just a few counts. This sequence joins TRBV10-1 and TRBJ2-1; 11 bases are shared with TRBD2. V lost 0 bases, J lost 6 bases, and 4 bases stayed unmatched. The CDR3 has 16 amino acids. Germline assignment: CDR1 WNHNN and CDR2 SYGVQD (reference sequence). CDR3 nucleotide sequence: TGCGCCAGCAGTGAGTCTGCCGGGACTAGCGGCAATGAGCAGTTCTTC. It codes for CASSESAGTSGNEQFF.

This clonotype was seen only a few times. The genes are TRBV29-1 and TRBJ1-1, with D perhaps TRBD1 (5 bases). Germline CDR1 and CDR2: SQVTM and ANQGSEA. CDR3 size: 17 residues. Trimming cost V 6 bases and J 7 bases, with 30 bases left between them. CDR3 region: CSVSTGTDNPSPGEAFF. CDR3 DNA sequence: TGCAGCGTATCAACCGGGACGGACAACCCAAGTCCGGGTGAAGCTTTCTTT.

This clonotype was seen repeatedly, ten times or more. The V and J genes are TRBV10-3 and TRBJ1-1; D is perhaps TRBD1 (5 bases). Germline values: CDR1 ENHRY, CDR2 SYGVKD. V lost 11 bases to trimming and J lost 0 bases, with 13 bases between them. CDR3 size: 13 residues. The CDR3 DNA sequence: TGTGCCCTCCGGAAGGGGATGAACACTGAAGCTTTCTTT. Protein: CALRKGMNTEAFF.

The gene calls are TRBV6-2 or TRBV6-3 and TRBJ2-1; D remains ambiguous. The V end lost 0 bases, the J end lost 9 bases, and 9 bases lay between the germline ends. Germline V gives CDR1 MNHEY, CDR2 SVGEGT. The CDR3 runs 13 residues. CDR3 coding DNA: TGTGCCAGCAGTTACTCGATGGTAGCTGAGCAGTTCTTC. Amino acids: CASSYSMVAEQFF.

This chain links TRBV19 with TRBJ1-5, with D possibly being TRBD1 (5 bases). Trimming took 5 bases from V and 0 from J, leaving 17 bases between them. This CDR3 has 17 residues. Germline-derived CDR1 and CDR2 are LNHDA and SQIVND (reference sequence). The CDR3 DNA reads as TGTGCCAGTAGTGTCCTCGGGGCCGGCAATAGCAATCAGCCCCAGCATTTT. Protein: CASSVLGAGNSNQPQHF.

This clonotype has more than one count but fewer than ten. This chain uses TRBV7-3 with TRBJ2-3; possibly TRBD1 for D (6 bases). The CDR3 covers 15 residues. Between the trimmed V and J ends, which lost 2 bases and 4 bases, there was a span of 13 bases. Germline loops: CDR1 SGHTA, CDR2 FQGTGA. The CDR3 region is CASSLAGGRADTQYF. Written as DNA, the CDR3 is TGTGCCAGCAGCTTAGCTGGGGGCCGGGCAGATACGCAGTATTTT.

This clonotype appeared many times. The rearrangement joins TRBV5-1 to TRBJ2-7; D is ambiguous. This CDR3 is built from 16 residues. V lost 4 bases and J lost 2, with 19 bases in between. In germline, CDR1 is SGHRS, CDR2 YFSETQ. The CDR3 DNA follows: TGCGCCAGCAGCCTCGACAATCGGCAGGCAACCTACGAGCAGTACTTC. It is translated as CASSLDNRQATYEQYF.

This clonotype appeared many times. The chain is built from TRBV5-5 and TRBJ1-2; tentative D call: TRBD1 (5 bases). The CDR3 spans 13 residues. Germline loops: CDR1 SGHKS, CDR2 YYEKEE (reference sequence). Trimming took 4 bases from V and 2 from J, leaving 9 bases between them. Here the CDR3 DNA reads TGTGCCAGCAGCACCGGGACCAACTATGGCTACACCTTC. It is translated as CASSTGTNYGYTF.

This clonotype was seen repeatedly, ten times or more. The chain has TRBV5-1 and TRBJ2-5, with 11 nucleotides matching TRBD1. Germline CDR1 is SGHRS and CDR2 is YFSETQ. The CDR3 extends over 19 amino acids. Trimming took 2 bases from V and 1 from J; bases not matched to a gene: 13. CDR3 nucleotides: TGCGCCAGCAGCTTAAGGGGACAGGGGGGCGGGAGTACCCAAGAGACCCAGTACTTC. Residues: CASSLRGQGGGSTQETQYF.

With regard to this clonotype: This may arise from a read error, as a much more abundant clone is one base away. The rearrangement uses TRBV7-9 and TRBJ1-5; the match to TRBD1 covers 8 bases. V lost 5 bases to trimming and J lost 2 bases; unmatched junction nucleotides: 5. The CDR3 loop spans 15 amino acids. Looked up from germline, CDR1 is SEHNR and CDR2 is FQNEAQ (reference sequence). The CDR3 protein is CASSRQGTGNQPQHF. The DNA for the CDR3 is TGTGCCAGCAGCCGACAGGGGACCGGCAATCAGCCCCAGCATTTT.

In its sample, this clonotype was seen many times. The gene calls are TRBV10-3 and TRBJ1-5; D is ambiguous. The CDR3 runs to 14 residues. The germline V and J ends were trimmed by 0 bases and 3 bases, with 6 bases remaining between them. Looked up from germline, CDR1 is ENHRY and CDR2 is SYGVKD. The DNA for the CDR3 is TGTGCCATCAGTGAGTCAACAGTCAATCAGCCCCAGCATTTT. Translation: CAISESTVNQPQHF.

This clonotype appeared a few times. Germline is not matched at one junction end, which may reflect a read error. The chain joins TRBV7-2 to TRBJ2-5; D is unclear. CDR1 and CDR2 (germline): SGHTA, FQGNSA. There are 15 residues in the CDR3. The CDR3: CASSLGRVGSETQYF. The CDR3 nucleotides are TGTGCCAGTAGCTTAGGTCGAGTTGGTTCGGAGACCCAGTACTTC.

J is TRBJ1-1 and V is TRBV15; 10 bases match TRBD1. The CDR3 has 17 residues. CDR1 is LNHNV, CDR2 YYDKDF, per germline (reference sequence). The V gene end was trimmed by 3 bases and the J gene end by 7 bases; junction bases not matched to a gene: 14. CDR3 residues: CATSSRARSGTGDEAFF. The DNA of the CDR3 is TGTGCCACCAGCAGTCGCGCTAGGTCCGGGACAGGGGATGAAGCTTTCTTT. Based on the CDR3 plus reference TRBV15 and TRBJ1-1, the full variable domain is DAMVIQNPRYQVTQFGKPVTLSCSQTLNHNVMYWYQQKSSQAPKLLFHYYDKDFNNEADTPDNFQSRRPNTSFCFLDIRSPGLGDTAMYLCATSSRARSGTGDEAFFGQGTRLTVV.

This clonotype has at least ten counts. The V call is TRBV5-1, the J call TRBJ2-7; perhaps D is TRBD1 or TRBD2 (5 bases each). The germline CDR1 and CDR2 sequences are SGHRS and YFSETQ. The CDR3 totals 14 residues. The V gene lost 2 bases and the J gene lost 1 base, with 10 bases spanning the gap. The chain's CDR3 is CASSFWDGSYEQYF. The CDR3 bases are TGCGCCAGCAGCTTTTGGGACGGATCCTACGAGCAGTACTTC.

The table lists this clonotype with many counts. The CDR3 here is CASSQSINSGNTIYF. CDR3 nucleotide sequence: TGTGCCAGCAGCCAATCCATAAACTCTGGAAACACCATATATTTT. The chain joins TRBV16 to TRBJ1-3; D uncertain. This CDR3 has 15 residues. V was trimmed by 0 bases and J by 0 bases, leaving 6 bases between them. Per germline, CDR1 KGHSY and CDR2 FQNENV. The full variable domain, completed using reference TRBV16 and TRBJ1-3, is GEEVAQTPKHLVRGEGQKAKLYCAPIKGHSYVFWYQQVLKNEFKFLISFQNENVFDETGMPKERFSAKCLPNSPCSLEIQATKLEDSAVYFCASSQSINSGNTIYFGEGSWLTVV.

The sample holds a few counts of this clonotype. The genes are TRBV20-1 and TRBJ1-5; D not certain. Germline V gene sequence: CDR1 DFQATT, CDR2 SNEGSKA (reference sequence). The CDR3 spans 12 residues. Trimming pared 3 bases from V and 9 bases from J, leaving 12 bases between. CDR3 loop: CSASRLLSPQHF. DNA of the CDR3: TGCAGTGCTAGTCGCCTACTGTCGCCCCAGCATTTT.

V usage is TRBV20-1 and J usage is TRBJ2-5; D gene ambiguous. Deletions cut 5 bases from V and 2 bases from J, with 12 bases between. Looked up from germline, CDR1 is DFQATT and CDR2 is SNEGSKA (reference sequence). This CDR3 is built from 13 residues. The CDR3 DNA is TGCAGTGCTGGCCTTCTGGGGCAAGAGACCCAGTACTTC. It specifies CSAGLLGQETQYF.

This clonotype was counted many times. The chain joins TRBV11-2 to TRBJ2-7; 8 bases agree with TRBD2. The CDR3 loop spans 14 amino acids. Per germline, CDR1 SGHAT and CDR2 FQNNGV. Unmatched junction bases numbered 7, after V lost 5 bases and J lost 4 bases. In nucleotides, the CDR3 is TGTGCCAGCAGCAACGGGGCTAGCGGGTACGAGCAGTACTTC. This sequence encodes CASSNGASGYEQYF.